Following are 20 T cell receptor beta chains from one sample sequenced in a study of T cell repertoires in cytomegalovirus infection (dated by TCRdb to between 2017 and 2020). Instrument on record: Illumina HiSeq 1500. The public reads were run again by TCRdb, first through fastp at Q25 and then through MiXCR, and only productive beta chains were kept. Every CDR3 protein is listed once, alongside the most common genes and DNA of its rows. This sample comprises 290,000 or so distinct CDR3 sequences, 20% to 30% of them detected only once. The ten most abundant clones make up about 14% of the sample. Sequenced material: PBMCs. All receptors come from a human donor in good health (CMV status not recorded). Some clones in this sample may be carry-over from other donors' samples.

This chain uses TRBV7-8 with TRBJ2-1; D gene ambiguous. Germline lookup yields CDR1 SGHVS and CDR2 FQNEAQ. The V and J ends lost 2 bases and 0 bases respectively, with 11 bases between them. The CDR3 runs to 16 residues. CDR3 DNA sequence: TGTGCCAGCAGCTTAAGGAGTCCTACCTCCTACAATGAGCAGTTCTTC. This encodes CASSLRSPTSYNEQFF.

This clonotype was counted ten times or more. The rearrangement links TRBV7-2 to TRBJ2-3, with 7 bases aligning to TRBD2. The germline gives CDR1 SGHTA, CDR2 FQGNSA. This CDR3 contains 17 residues. The junction had 15 bases not matched to a gene; V was cut back by 5 bases and J by 4 bases. CDR3 in amino acids: CASSHPGEGYGPDTQYF. The CDR3 nucleotides are TGTGCCAGCAGCCACCCCGGGGAGGGTTATGGCCCAGATACGCAGTATTTT.

The rearrangement joins TRBV5-6 to TRBJ1-5; D is possibly TRBD1 (5 bases). The germline V gene has CDR1 SGHDT and CDR2 YYEEEE. The V end lost 3 bases, the J end lost 9 bases, and 13 bases lay between the germline ends. The CDR3 totals 13 residues. CDR3 region: CASSSRDFGPQHF. CDR3 bases: TGTGCCAGCAGCTCCCGGGACTTTGGGCCCCAGCATTTT.

This clonotype came up many times. This CDR3 reads CASAGLTFTDTQYF. The CDR3 DNA sequence: TGTGCCAGCGCGGGACTAACCTTCACAGATACGCAGTATTTT. The chain employs TRBV28 and TRBJ2-3; 7 bases align to TRBD2. The junction had 7 bases not matched to a gene; V was cut back by 8 bases and J by 2 bases. Germline V CDR1 and CDR2: MDHEN, SYDVKM. The CDR3 consists of 14 residues.

V and J are TRBV2 and TRBJ2-3; D is possibly TRBD1 (6 bases). CDR1 and CDR2 from the germline V gene are SNHLY and FYNNEI. The germline V and J ends were trimmed by 4 bases and 1 base, with 12 bases remaining between them. The CDR3 spans 15 residues. CDR3 sequence reads: CASSGGPGGTDTQYF. DNA for the CDR3: TGTGCCAGCAGTGGGGGGCCAGGAGGCACAGATACGCAGTATTTT. Using reference TRBV2 and TRBJ2-3 for the parts outside the CDR3, the full variable domain is EPEVTQTPSHQVTQMGQEVILRCVPISNHLYFYWYRQILGQKVEFLVSFYNNEISEKSEIFDDQFSVERPDGSNFTLKIRSTKLEDSAMYFCASSGGPGGTDTQYFGPGTRLTVL.

The chain uses TRBV20-1 and TRBJ1-5, with D tentatively TRBD1 (6 bases). Trimming took 0 bases from V and 3 from J, leaving 18 bases between them. Looked up from germline, CDR1 is DFQATT and CDR2 is SNEGSKA (reference sequence). The CDR3 runs 17 residues. CDR3 DNA sequence: TGCAGTGCTAGAGATGGCACCAAGACAGGATTCAATCAGCCCCAGCATTTT. As protein: CSARDGTKTGFNQPQHF.

This rearrangement joins TRBV27 to TRBJ2-7; D is perhaps TRBD1 (6 bases). Trimming took 6 bases from V and 4 from J, leaving 19 bases between them. Per the germline V gene, CDR1 is MNHEY and CDR2 is SMNVEV (reference sequence). This CDR3 is 15 amino acids long. The CDR3, as DNA: TGTGCCAGCAGCCATAAGGGGGTCCTGTGGTACGAGCAGTACTTC. Translating gives CASSHKGVLWYEQYF.

This chain connects TRBV6-2 or TRBV6-3 to TRBJ1-1; perhaps TRBD1 as D (5 bases). Germline V CDR1 and CDR2: MNHEY, SVGEGT. The V end was cut by 2 bases, the J end by 11 bases, with 12 bases between. The CDR3 length is 12 residues. CDR3 protein: CASSYGGRAAFF. DNA of the CDR3: TGTGCCAGCAGTTACGGGGGTCGGGCCGCTTTCTTT.

V usage is TRBV6-5 and J usage is TRBJ2-3; possibly TRBD1 or TRBD2 for D (6 bases each). Germline V gene sequence: CDR1 MNHEY, CDR2 SVGAGI. Trimming took 8 bases from V and 3 from J, leaving 15 bases between them. This CDR3 spans 14 amino acids. CDR3 DNA: TGTGCCAGCCGAACTGAGGGGGGAACAGATACGCAGTATTTT. This sequence encodes CASRTEGGTDTQYF.

The V call is TRBV7-9, the J call TRBJ1-1; 8 positions agree with TRBD1. Germline V gene sequence: CDR1 SEHNR, CDR2 FQNEAQ (reference sequence). Trimming removed 2 bases from V and 7 bases from J; junction bases left unmatched: 3. The CDR3 runs to 13 residues. The CDR3 sequence is CASSLSGTGEAFF. CDR3 coding DNA: TGTGCCAGCAGCTTATCAGGGACAGGTGAAGCTTTCTTT.

The CDR3 reads CASERRGMNTEAFF. The CDR3 DNA follows: TGTGCCAGCGAAAGGAGGGGGATGAACACTGAAGCTTTCTTT. The chain uses TRBV12-3 or TRBV12-4 and TRBJ1-1, with D maybe TRBD1 (6 bases). The CDR3 contains 14 residues. V was cut by 8 bases and J by 0 bases, with 13 bases left in between.

This clonotype was counted between two and nine times. J is TRBJ2-5 and V is TRBV11-3; D remains ambiguous. CDR3 size: 15 residues. Germline V gene sequence: CDR1 SGHNT, CDR2 YENEEA. Trimming removed 4 bases at V and 0 bases at J, with 12 bases between. The CDR3 DNA is TGTGCCAGCAGCTCGCCCGACTCGTACCAAGAGACCCAGTACTTC. This sequence encodes CASSSPDSYQETQYF.

This clonotype appeared many times. CDR3 amino acids: CASSLEGTGLYEQYF. In DNA form, the CDR3 reads TGTGCCAGCAGCTTAGAGGGGACCGGCCTCTACGAGCAGTACTTC. V gene TRBV7-2 combines with J gene TRBJ2-7; D tentatively reads TRBD1 or TRBD2 (5 bases each). The germline V gene has CDR1 SGHTA and CDR2 FQGNSA. Trimming pared 1 base from V and 3 bases from J, leaving 13 bases between. The length of the CDR3 is 15 residues.

The genes are TRBV2 and TRBJ2-7, with a possible D match to TRBD1 (7 bases). Germline V gene lookup returns CDR1 SNHLY and CDR2 FYNNEI. The V end lost 7 bases, the J end lost 1 base, and 17 bases lay between the germline ends. The CDR3 has 15 residues. For the CDR3, the DNA is TGTGCCAGCACTCTGGAGGGGGCGAGTTCCTACGAGCAGTACTTC. This translates into CASTLEGASSYEQYF.

Remarks on this clonotype: This may be a read error: a much more frequent sequence differs by one nucleotide. The chain joins TRBV7-2 to TRBJ2-7; TRBD1 matches 11 bases. The CDR3 sequence is 16 residues long. The V gene's germline CDR1 is SGHTA and CDR2 FQGNSA. The CDR3 loop reads CASGLLGQGARYEQYF. CDR3 nucleotide sequence: TGTGCCAGCGGCTTACTTGGACAGGGGGCGCGATACGAGCAGTACTTC.

This clonotype has a handful of counts. The gene calls are TRBV5-1 and TRBJ1-2; the D gene is possibly TRBD1 (6 bases). The CDR3 is 15 residues long. CDR1 and CDR2 from the germline V gene are SGHRS and YFSETQ. V was shortened by 3 bases and J by 4 bases, with 16 bases between the two germline ends. The DNA for the CDR3 is TGCGCCAGCAGCTCGGACAGCCCAATAATCTATGGCTACACCTTC. Its protein product is CASSSDSPIIYGYTF.

The chain links TRBV5-4 to TRBJ2-2, with TRBD1 matching 9 bases. The CDR3 extends over 16 amino acids. Germline CDR1 is SGHNT and CDR2 is YYREEE (reference sequence). The V segment lost 4 bases and the J segment 3 bases; nucleotides outside the gene matches: 7. This chain's CDR3 is CASSRTGGADTGELFF. The CDR3 DNA follows: TGTGCCAGCAGCCGAACAGGGGGCGCGGACACCGGGGAGCTGTTTTTT.

The chain couples TRBV28 to TRBJ2-1; possibly TRBD1 for D (6 bases). Between the trimmed V and J ends, which lost 3 bases and 6 bases, there was a span of 12 bases. CDR3 length: 14 amino acids. CDR1 is MDHEN and CDR2 is SYDVKM in the germline V gene. In DNA form, the CDR3 reads TGTGCCAGCAGTTTTCAGGCCAGGGGCAATGAGCAGTTCTTC. Translating gives CASSFQARGNEQFF.

This clonotype was detected many times. The gene calls are TRBV7-3 and TRBJ2-3, with unresolved D. The CDR3 has 15 amino acids. The V gene's germline CDR1 is SGHTA and CDR2 FQGTGA. V was cut by 0 bases and J by 2 bases, with 9 bases left in between. The CDR3 here is CASSLTRSDTDTQYF. In nucleotides, the CDR3 is TGTGCCAGCAGCTTAACTAGGAGCGACACAGATACGCAGTATTTT.

The chain links TRBV24-1 to TRBJ2-1; D perhaps matches TRBD1 (6 bases). Germline CDR1 KGHDR, CDR2 SFDVKD. The V end lost 8 bases, the J end lost 1 base, and 14 bases lay between the germline ends. The CDR3 length is 15 residues. The CDR3 DNA reads TGTGCCACCATGGGGGAACAGGGATCCTACAATGAGCAGTTCTTC. This sequence encodes CATMGEQGSYNEQFF.